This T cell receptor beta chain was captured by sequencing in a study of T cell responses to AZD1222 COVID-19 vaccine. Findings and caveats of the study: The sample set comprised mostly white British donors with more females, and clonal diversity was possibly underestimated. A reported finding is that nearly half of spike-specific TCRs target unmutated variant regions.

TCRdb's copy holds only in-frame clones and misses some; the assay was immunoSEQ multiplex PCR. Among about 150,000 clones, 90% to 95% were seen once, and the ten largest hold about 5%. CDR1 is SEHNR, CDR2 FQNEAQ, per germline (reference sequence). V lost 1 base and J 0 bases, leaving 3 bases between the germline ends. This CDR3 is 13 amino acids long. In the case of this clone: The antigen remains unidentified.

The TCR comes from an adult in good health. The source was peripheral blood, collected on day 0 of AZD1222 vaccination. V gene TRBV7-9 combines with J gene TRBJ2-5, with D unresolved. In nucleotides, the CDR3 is TGTGCCAGCAGCTTAGATAACCAAGAGACCCAGTACTTC. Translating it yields CASSLDNQETQYF.